This TCR beta chain is drawn from a study of T cell responses to AZD1222 COVID-19 vaccine. The CDR3 loop spans 13 amino acids. Per the germline V gene, CDR1 is SGDLS and CDR2 is YYNGEE. V was clipped by 0 bases and J by 6 bases, with 10 bases between them. Findings of the study overall: Reportedly, nearly half of unique spike TCRs recognized epitopes outside B.1.351/B.1.1.7 mutations. The number of AZD1222 recipients seropositive at baseline was only 5 to 7. Donors skewed white British and female; clonal diversity was possibly underestimated. Repertoire samples came only from after the peak T cell response.

This clone is a singleton in its sample. Antigen specificity is unknown. TCRdb keeps only in-frame clones here, not all; method: immunoSEQ multiplex PCR. Of 160,000 or so clones listed, around 92% are singletons. The clonotype comes from an adult in good health. The specimen comprised peripheral blood, sampled on day 0 of MenACWY control vaccination. The chain uses TRBV9 and TRBJ2-7; D is possibly TRBD1 (5 bases). Here the CDR3 DNA reads TGTGCCAGCAGCGTAGGCCAGGGTCGCGAGCAGTACTTC. Its protein is CASSVGQGREQYF.